The 30 T cell receptor beta chains presented below share a single source sample, sequenced in a study of cytomegalovirus exposure and HLA in healthy donors. The primer mix had 60 Vbeta and 13 Jbeta primers. Some clones are missing from TCRdb's copy, which holds only in-frame ones; the method was immunoSEQ multiplex PCR. The sample holds 230,000 or so clones; 80% to 95% are singletons and the top ten take 1.7%. Sequencing used PBMCs. The origin of the receptors is a girl aged 2 to 10 in good health and CMV-seronegative.

This clone was seen only once. The chain carries TRBV29-1 and TRBJ2-7, with D maybe TRBD1 (6 bases). The CDR3 consists of 13 residues. Deletions cut 6 bases from V and 12 bases from J, with 24 bases between. The germline V gene has CDR1 SQVTM and CDR2 ANQGSEA. CDR3 protein: CSVLGAADGPVYF. CDR3 coding DNA: TGCAGCGTATTGGGGGCCGCAGATGGTCCTGTGTACTTC.

The gene calls are TRBV29-1 and TRBJ1-1, with TRBD1 matching over 7 bases. The germline CDR1 and CDR2 sequences are SQVTM and ANQGSEA. Trimming removed 3 bases from V and 8 bases from J; junction bases left unmatched: 3. There are 11 residues in the CDR3. CDR3 amino acids: CSVEKDREAFF. The CDR3 coding sequence is TGCAGCGTTGAGAAGGACAGGGAAGCTTTCTTT.

V is TRBV5-6 and J is TRBJ2-3; weak D call: TRBD2 (6 bases). The CDR3 runs to 12 residues. The V end was cut by 2 bases, the J end by 11 bases, with 12 bases between. CDR1 is SGHDT, CDR2 YYEEEE, per germline. The CDR3 spells CASSFPGTEQYF. DNA for the CDR3: TGTGCCAGCAGCTTTCCCGGGACTGAGCAGTATTTT.

As regards this clone: One end of the junction does not line up with germline, which may come from a read error. CDR3 sequence: CASSLGPSGSDF. CDR3 in DNA: TGTGCCAGCAGCTTAGGTCCTAGCGGGAGTGACTTC. The V call is TRBV7-9, the J call TRBJ2-7; the match to TRBD2 covers 10 bases. The CDR3 loop spans 12 amino acids. CDR1 SEHNR and CDR2 FQNEAQ come from the germline V gene (reference sequence).

This clone showed up just once. V and J are TRBV19 and TRBJ2-7; TRBD2 aligns across 8 bases. The V segment lost 5 bases and the J segment 4 bases; nucleotides outside the gene matches: 4. Germline CDR1 and CDR2: LNHDA and SQIVND (reference sequence). There are 13 residues in the CDR3. The CDR3 DNA sequence: TGTGCCAGTAGTGTAGTAGCGGGGTACGAGCAGTACTTC. It specifies CASSVVAGYEQYF.

The V call is TRBV27, the J call TRBJ2-7; TRBD1 agrees at 7 bases. V dropped 7 bases and J dropped 0; count of bases not matched to a gene: 6. Germline V gene lookup returns CDR1 MNHEY and CDR2 SMNVEV (reference sequence). CDR3 length: 14 amino acids. CDR3 in DNA: TGTGCCAGCATGACAGGGCCCCTCTCCTACGAGCAGTACTTC. Encoded protein: CASMTGPLSYEQYF.

V and J are TRBV19 and TRBJ2-5; maybe TRBD1 (6 bases). Germline V gene lookup returns CDR1 LNHDA and CDR2 SQIVND (reference sequence). The length of the CDR3 is 13 residues. The V and J ends lost 3 bases and 4 bases respectively, with 9 bases between them. CDR3 amino acids: CASSISRGETQYF. CDR3 bases: TGTGCCAGTAGTATCAGCAGGGGAGAGACCCAGTACTTC.

The chain carries TRBV28 and TRBJ2-7; tentatively, D is TRBD2 (7 bases). Germline CDR1 and CDR2: MDHEN and SYDVKM. V was clipped by 6 bases and J by 7 bases, with 25 bases between them. The CDR3 has 16 residues. CDR3 in DNA: TGTGCCAGCAGGAGCGACGAGGGGGGGCCTTTAGAAGAGCAGTACTTC. It translates to CASRSDEGGPLEEQYF.

V gene TRBV7-8 combines with J gene TRBJ2-1; 10 nucleotides agree with TRBD1. J lost 6 bases, V lost 4 bases, and 3 bases had no gene match. Germline values: CDR1 SGHVS, CDR2 FQNEAQ. The CDR3 has 14 residues. CDR3 sequence reads: CASSSRTGGNEQFF. The CDR3 DNA sequence: TGTGCCAGCAGCTCGCGGACAGGGGGCAATGAGCAGTTCTTC.

This chain links TRBV5-4 with TRBJ2-1; 12 nucleotides align to TRBD2. This CDR3 region has 15 residues. Trimming removed 3 bases from V and 5 bases from J; junction bases left unmatched: 3. Germline-derived CDR1 and CDR2 are SGHNT and YYREEE (reference sequence). CDR3 nucleotides: TGTGCCAGCAGCTACCTAGCGGGGGGGAACAATGAGCAGTTCTTC. Protein product: CASSYLAGGNNEQFF.

This chain uses TRBV18 with TRBJ1-4; 7 nucleotides agree with TRBD1. The V gene's germline CDR1 is KGHSH and CDR2 LQKENI. The CDR3 sequence is 14 residues long. Unmatched junction bases numbered 7, after V lost 4 bases and J lost 8 bases. CDR3 loop: CASSRQGRDEKLFF. In DNA, the CDR3 is TGTGCCAGCTCACGACAGGGTCGAGACGAAAAACTGTTTTTT.

CDR3 DNA sequence: TGTGCCACCAGCATTAATGGGGGCAGTGAGCAGTTCTTC. It specifies CATSINGGSEQFF. This chain links TRBV15 with TRBJ2-1, with D possibly TRBD1 on 6 matching bases. Germline CDR1 is LNHNV and CDR2 is YYDKDF (reference sequence). The CDR3 totals 13 residues. V was cut by 4 bases and J by 9 bases, with 13 bases left in between.

The chain carries TRBV4-1 and TRBJ2-2, with a tentative D call TRBD2 (7 bases). CDR1 is MGHRA and CDR2 is YSYEKL in the germline V gene. CDR3 length: 18 residues. V lost 4 bases and J lost 1, with 19 bases in between. The CDR3 DNA follows: TGCGCCAGCAGCCTACGTAGTGGGGGGGCGCAGAACACCGGGGAGCTGTTTTTT. Translation: CASSLRSGGAQNTGELFF.

J is TRBJ2-3 and V is TRBV11-2, with D possibly TRBD1 on 6 matching bases. Germline CDR1 reads SGHAT; CDR2 reads FQNNGV. V was pared by 4 bases and J by 6 bases, with 17 bases between. The CDR3 consists of 15 residues. The CDR3 DNA sequence: TGTGCCAGCAGCTCCGGGACAACTAATAGGGATACGCAGTATTTT. Its translation is CASSSGTTNRDTQYF.

The chain is built from TRBV12-5 and TRBJ2-1; D gene ambiguous. V lost 6 bases, J lost 7 bases, and 7 bases lay in between. Germline V gene lookup returns CDR1 LGHNT and CDR2 FRNRAP. The CDR3 has 11 amino acids. The CDR3 nucleotides read TGTGCTAGTGGCTTCTCTAATGAGCAGTTCTTC. This translates into CASGFSNEQFF.

The rearrangement joins TRBV28 to TRBJ2-1; 9 nucleotides match TRBD1. There are 16 residues in the CDR3. Germline CDR1 MDHEN, CDR2 SYDVKM. The V segment lost 4 bases and the J segment 6 bases; nucleotides outside the gene matches: 10. This CDR3 reads CASSSSGTGRPNEQFF. For the CDR3, the DNA is TGTGCCAGCAGTTCCTCCGGGACAGGGCGCCCCAATGAGCAGTTCTTC. The full variable domain, its missing parts supplied by reference TRBV28 and TRBJ2-1, is DVKVTQSSRYLVKRTGEKVFLECVQDMDHENMFWYRQDPGLGLRLIYFSYDVKMKEKGDIPEGYSVSREKKERFSLILESASTNQTSMYLCASSSSGTGRPNEQFFGPGTRLTVL.

This clone has only one observation. The CDR3 protein is CASSEVPGQGPEVNTEAFF. CDR3 nucleotides: TGTGCCAGCAGTGAAGTTCCGGGACAGGGACCCGAAGTGAACACTGAAGCTTTCTTT. V usage is TRBV2 and J usage is TRBJ1-1; TRBD1 agrees at 9 bases. Germline CDR1 is SNHLY and CDR2 is FYNNEI. With 1 base clipped from V and 0 bases from J, the junction kept 12 bases outside the gene matches. The CDR3 runs 19 residues.

V is TRBV1 and J is TRBJ1-5; TRBD1 is the table's D call and was not checked against the DNA. TRBV1 represents a pseudogene. This CDR3 comprises 17 residues. In nucleotides, the CDR3 is TGCACCAGCAGCGGTTCCACAGGGGAGATAAGCAATCAGCCCCAGCATTTT. Protein: CTSSGSTGEISNQPQHF.

The genes are TRBV4-1 and TRBJ1-2; D gene unclear. Trimming left V 6 bases short and J 2 bases short, with 28 bases between. The CDR3 sequence is 19 residues long. Germline V gene data show CDR1 as MGHRA and CDR2 as YSYEKL. The CDR3 sequence is CASSPRYGSLDSANYGYTF. The CDR3 DNA follows: TGCGCCAGCAGTCCAAGATACGGGAGCCTCGATTCTGCCAACTATGGCTACACCTTC.

The chain carries TRBV7-9 and TRBJ2-7; TRBD2 might be the D (6 bases). V lost 0 bases and J lost 2, with 11 bases in between. The CDR3 spans 15 residues. CDR1 and CDR2 from the germline V gene are SEHNR and FQNEAQ (reference sequence). CDR3 loop: CASSLADGGAYEQYF. The CDR3, as DNA: TGTGCCAGCAGCTTAGCCGATGGAGGGGCCTACGAGCAGTACTTC.

This chain uses TRBV10-1 with TRBJ1-2; D is possibly TRBD1 (6 bases). The CDR3 totals 14 residues. V lost 6 bases, J lost 4 bases, and 15 bases lay in between. Looked up from germline, CDR1 is WNHNN and CDR2 is SYGVQD (reference sequence). CDR3 loop: CASSPGGAGYGYTF. As DNA, the CDR3 is TGCGCCAGCAGCCCCGGGGGGGCCGGCTATGGCTACACCTTC.

The chain is built from TRBV19 and TRBJ1-5; weak D call: TRBD1 (6 bases). The V gene lost 0 bases and the J gene lost 5 bases, with 11 bases spanning the gap. Per germline, CDR1 LNHDA and CDR2 SQIVND (reference sequence). The CDR3 runs 15 residues. CDR3 nucleotide sequence: TGTGCCAGTAGTATAGATGGTTCAGGGGATCAGCCCCAGCATTTT. Translated: CASSIDGSGDQPQHF.

This sequence joins TRBV14 and TRBJ2-7, with 8 bases fitting TRBD1. The CDR3 totals 17 residues. V gave up 0 bases and J gave up 10 bases; unmatched junction bases: 17. Germline V gives CDR1 SGHDN, CDR2 FVKESK. The CDR3 nucleotides read TGTGCCAGCAGCCAAGAAAGGGGACAGGTTCGTCTACCGGCACAGTACTTC. It encodes CASSQERGQVRLPAQYF.

This clone showed up just once. V and J are TRBV7-9 and TRBJ2-3; TRBD2 aligns across 13 bases. V shed 5 bases and J 0 bases; nucleotides not matched to a gene: 8. Germline CDR1 reads SEHNR; CDR2 reads FQNEAQ (reference sequence). The length of the CDR3 is 18 residues. DNA of the CDR3: TGTGCCAGCAGCGAGGGACTAGCGGGGAGATCTAGCACAGATACGCAGTATTTT. Translating it yields CASSEGLAGRSSTDTQYF.

J is TRBJ1-1 and V is TRBV2, with a weak D call TRBD1 (5 bases). Looked up from germline, CDR1 is SNHLY and CDR2 is FYNNEI. V gave up 3 bases and J gave up 7 bases, with 12 bases separating them. CDR3 length: 13 residues. CDR3: CASSEEGWDEAFF. The CDR3 nucleotides read TGTGCCAGCAGTGAGGAGGGGTGGGATGAAGCTTTCTTT. Complete variable domain (other parts from reference TRBV2 and TRBJ1-1): EPEVTQTPSHQVTQMGQEVILRCVPISNHLYFYWYRQILGQKVEFLVSFYNNEISEKSEIFDDQFSVERPDGSNFTLKIRSTKLEDSAMYFCASSEEGWDEAFFGQGTRLTVV.

The chain recombines TRBV7-2 with TRBJ1-4, with 8 positions matching TRBD1. Germline V gene data show CDR1 as SGHTA and CDR2 as FQGNSA. The CDR3 spans 14 residues. The V gene end was trimmed by 5 bases and the J gene end by 7 bases; junction bases not matched to a gene: 6. CDR3 nucleotides: TGTGCCAGCAGCCAGGGGGCAGACGGTGAAAAACTGTTTTTT. It specifies CASSQGADGEKLFF.

The chain combines TRBV19 with TRBJ1-2; 9 nucleotides match TRBD1. CDR3 length: 18 residues. Losses at the gene ends were 6 bases for V and 5 bases for J; bases not matched to a gene: 19. From germline, CDR1 is LNHDA and CDR2 SQIVND (reference sequence). The DNA for the CDR3 is TGTGCCAGTAGATCATCCGGGACAGGGCCATCGAGGGAGTATGGCTACACCTTC. Its protein product is CASRSSGTGPSREYGYTF.

A single count supports this clone. The J gene is TRBJ1-1, the V gene TRBV6-1; the match to TRBD1 covers 7 bases. CDR1 is MNHNS and CDR2 is SASEGT in the germline V gene. The CDR3 totals 13 residues. With V trimmed by 3 bases and J by 4 bases, 2 bases remained unmatched. CDR3 coding DNA: TGTGCCAGCAGTGACCACAGGGGCACTGAAGCTTTCTTT. Translation gives CASSDHRGTEAFF.

V usage is TRBV28 and J usage is TRBJ1-1; TRBD1 agrees at 7 bases. V lost 8 bases to trimming and J lost 5 bases; unmatched junction nucleotides: 17. CDR3 length: 16 amino acids. Germline assignment: CDR1 MDHEN and CDR2 SYDVKM. The CDR3 DNA is TGTGCCAGCTACACCTGGACAGGCCGAATGGGGACTGAAGCTTTCTTT. The encoded protein is CASYTWTGRMGTEAFF. Full variable domain (missing parts from reference TRBV28 and TRBJ1-1): DVKVTQSSRYLVKRTGEKVFLECVQDMDHENMFWYRQDPGLGLRLIYFSYDVKMKEKGDIPEGYSVSREKKERFSLILESASTNQTSMYLCASYTWTGRMGTEAFFGQGTRLTVV.

The rearrangement uses TRBV11-2 and TRBJ2-2; 8 bases are shared with TRBD1. This CDR3 spans 15 amino acids. Losses at the gene ends were 3 bases for V and 3 bases for J; bases not matched to a gene: 3. Germline V gene data show CDR1 as SGHAT and CDR2 as FQNNGV. CDR3 in amino acids: CASSFPGGYTGELFF. CDR3 nucleotides: TGTGCCAGCAGCTTTCCAGGGGGCTACACCGGGGAGCTGTTTTTT.